This T cell receptor beta chain was found in a study of cytomegalovirus exposure and HLA in healthy donors. Study details: When fewer than 400 donors were genotyped, roughly four fifths of them were found to fall in the Caucasian-associated ancestry cluster.

The donors comprised healthy bone marrow donors. Despite likely unrecorded immune exposures, the donors were nominally healthy at the time of sampling. Trimming removed 10 bases at V and 5 bases at J, with 15 bases between. The CDR3 covers 12 residues. Germline V gives CDR1 SGHTS, CDR2 YDEGEE. PCR involved 60 Vbeta and 13 Jbeta primers. Some clones are missing from TCRdb's copy, which holds only in-frame ones; the method was immunoSEQ multiplex PCR. The sample holds around 190,000 clones, about 87% seen once. The chain couples TRBV5-8 to TRBJ1-1; D is unclear. What was sequenced was PBMCs. This clonotype originated in a young woman in good health and CMV-seronegative. The CDR3: CAVGRVRTEAFF. The DNA for the CDR3 is TGTGCCGTGGGGAGGGTCAGGACTGAAGCTTTCTTT.